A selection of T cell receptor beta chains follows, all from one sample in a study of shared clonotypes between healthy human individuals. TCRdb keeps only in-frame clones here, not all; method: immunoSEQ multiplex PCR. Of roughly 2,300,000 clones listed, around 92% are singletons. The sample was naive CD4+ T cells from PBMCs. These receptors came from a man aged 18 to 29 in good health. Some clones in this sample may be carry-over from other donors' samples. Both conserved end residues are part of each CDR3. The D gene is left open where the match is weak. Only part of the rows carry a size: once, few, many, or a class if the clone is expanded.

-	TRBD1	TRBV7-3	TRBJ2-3	TGTGCCAGCAGTCGACAGGGGAGCGCAGATACGCAGTATTTT	CASSRQGSADTQYF
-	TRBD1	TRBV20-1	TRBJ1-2	TGCAGTGCCCAAACAGGGGTCGGCTACACCTTC	CSAQTGVGYTF
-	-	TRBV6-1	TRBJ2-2	TGTGCCAGCAAACCGTCCCCGGCGGGCACCGGGGAGCTGTTTTTT	CASKPSPAGTGELFF
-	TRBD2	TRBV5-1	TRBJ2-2	TGCGCCAGCAGCCCCGGGACTAGCGGGCTCTGGGAGCTGTTTTTT	CASSPGTSGLWELFF
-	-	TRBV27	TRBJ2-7	TGTGCCAGCAGTTTTATGCCCCCTAGTCCCTACGAGCAGTACTTC	CASSFMPPSPYEQYF
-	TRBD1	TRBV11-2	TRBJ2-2	TGTGCCAGCAGGAAGCCGGGCAGGGACAGTATTACCAGCGGGGAGCTGTTTTTT	CASRKPGRDSITSGELFF
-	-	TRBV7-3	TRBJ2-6	TGTGCCAGCAGCTCCCTTGGGGGGGGCGCTGGGGCCAACGTCCTGACTTTC	CASSSLGGGAGANVLTF
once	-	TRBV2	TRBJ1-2	TGTGCCAGCAAGACTTACGGGACCCTCTATGGCTACACCTTC	CASKTYGTLYGYTF
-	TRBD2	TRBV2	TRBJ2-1	TGTGCCAGCAGAGGACTAGCGGGGGTACCCTACAATGAGCAGTTCTTC	CASRGLAGVPYNEQFF
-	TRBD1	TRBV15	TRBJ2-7	TGTGCCACCAGCAGGGACAGGTCCTACGAGCAGTACTTC	CATSRDRSYEQYF
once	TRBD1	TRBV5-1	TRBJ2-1	TGCGCCAGCAGCACCGGGACAGGCAATGAGCAGTTCTTC	CASSTGTGNEQFF
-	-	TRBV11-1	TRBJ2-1	TGTGCCAGCGCAGGGTGGAATGAGCAGTTCTTC	CASAGWNEQFF
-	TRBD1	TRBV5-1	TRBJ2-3	TGCGCCAGCAGCTACGAGGGGGCAGGGAAGTTTGGAGATACGCAGTATTTT	CASSYEGAGKFGDTQYF
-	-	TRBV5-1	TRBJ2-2	TGCGCCAGCAGCTCCCAACGACCCTCCACCGGGGAGCTGTTTTTT	CASSSQRPSTGELFF
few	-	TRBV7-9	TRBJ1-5	TGTGCCAGCAGCCCTACGGGAGGGACCCAGCATTTT	CASSPTGGTQHF
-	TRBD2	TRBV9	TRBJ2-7	TGTGCCAGCAGCGTAACGGGACTAGCGGTCGAGCAGTACTTC	CASSVTGLAVEQYF
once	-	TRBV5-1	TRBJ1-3	TGCGCCAGCAGCGGGGGCAGTTCTGGAAACACCATATATTTT	CASSGGSSGNTIYF
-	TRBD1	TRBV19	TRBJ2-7	TGTGCCAGTAGTATAGCCCAACAGGGGGCCTCGGTCGCCAGCTACTACGAGCAGTACTTC	CASSIAQQGASVASYYEQYF
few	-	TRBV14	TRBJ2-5	TGTGCCAGCAGCCAAGGGCTGGGAGAGACCCAGTACTTC	CASSQGLGETQYF
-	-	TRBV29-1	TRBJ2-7	TGCAGCGTTGTGCTACAGACGGTGCAGTACTTC	CSVVLQTVQYF
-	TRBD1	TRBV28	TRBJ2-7	TGTGCCAGCAGTTTAGTCGGACAGGCAGGGGAGCAGTACTTC	CASSLVGQAGEQYF
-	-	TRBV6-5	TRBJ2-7	TGTGCCAGCAGTTACTCGTCGCAGGGAGGCTACGAGCAGTACTTC	CASSYSSQGGYEQYF
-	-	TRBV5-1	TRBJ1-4	TGCGCCAGCAGCTCCCAAATACAGCTAGAAGCCGAAAAACTGTTTTTT	CASSSQIQLEAEKLFF
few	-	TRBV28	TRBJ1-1	TGTGCCAGCGTGGGGGTCACTGAAGCTTTCTTT	CASVGVTEAFF
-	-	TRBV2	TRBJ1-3	TGTGCCAGCGGTGGGGGGCCGACAGACTCTGGAAACACCATATATTTT	CASGGGPTDSGNTIYF
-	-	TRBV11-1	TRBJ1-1	TGTGCCAGCAGCAAAGAGGCGGTACGTTTGACCACTGAAGCTTTCTTT	CASSKEAVRLTTEAFF
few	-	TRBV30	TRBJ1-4	TGTGCCTCGTCGGCTCCCAATGAAAAACTGTTTTTT	CASSAPNEKLFF
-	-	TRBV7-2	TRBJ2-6	TGTGCCAGCAGCTTAGACTGGGCAGGGGCCAACGTCCTGACTTTC	CASSLDWAGANVLTF
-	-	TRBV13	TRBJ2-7	TGTGCCAGCAGCTCGCGGGACCACGAGCAGTACTTC	CASSSRDHEQYF
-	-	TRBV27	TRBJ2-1	TGTGCCAGCAGTTTAACCTCCGCATATTACAATGAGCAGTTCTTC	CASSLTSAYYNEQFF
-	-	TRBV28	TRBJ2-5	TGTGCCAGCAGCAGTAGGGACTTCCAAGAGACCCAGTACTTC	CASSSRDFQETQYF
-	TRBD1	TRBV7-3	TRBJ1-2	TGTGCCAGCAGCTTAAAGCCTCACGGCAGGGGGCATGGCTACACCTTC	CASSLKPHGRGHGYTF
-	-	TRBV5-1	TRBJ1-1	TGCGCCAGCAGCTTGGCCGGGGTAGGTACTGAAGCTTTCTTT	CASSLAGVGTEAFF
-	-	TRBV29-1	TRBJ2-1	TGCAGCGTTGAAGGGGGCAGGAGATTATACAATGAGCAGTTCTTC	CSVEGGRRLYNEQFF
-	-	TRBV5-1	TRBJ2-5	TGCGCCAGCAGCTCGGACCAAGCGGGCGTAACCCAGTACTTC	CASSSDQAGVTQYF
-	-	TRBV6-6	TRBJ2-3	TGTGCCAGCAGCCTGGTTGGCGGGATTACAGATACGCAGTATTTT	CASSLVGGITDTQYF
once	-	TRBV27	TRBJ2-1	TGTGCCAGCAGTTTAAGAGAGCGGGCATCCTACAATGAGCAGTTCTTC	CASSLRERASYNEQFF
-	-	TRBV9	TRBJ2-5	TGTGCCAGCAGCGTAAGCGGTGGGAGGGAGACCCAGTACTTC	CASSVSGGRETQYF
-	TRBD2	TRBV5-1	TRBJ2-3	TGCGCCAGCACCGAAGGACTAGCGGGAGCAGATACGCAGTATTTT	CASTEGLAGADTQYF
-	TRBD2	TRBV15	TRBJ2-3	TGTGCCACCAGCAGAGGGCTAGCGGGAACCACAGATACGCAGTATTTT	CATSRGLAGTTDTQYF
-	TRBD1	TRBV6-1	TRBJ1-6	TGTGCCAGCAGCGGGGGACAGGGGTACTCACCCCTCCACTTT	CASSGGQGYSPLHF
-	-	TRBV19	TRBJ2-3	TGTGCCAGTAGTATAGGGCGCGGACGGATTGATACGCAGTATTTT	CASSIGRGRIDTQYF
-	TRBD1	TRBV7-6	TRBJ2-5	TGTGCCAGCAGCCGGGACAGGGGCCAAGAGACCCAGTACTTC	CASSRDRGQETQYF
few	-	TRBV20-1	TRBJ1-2	TGCAGTGCTGGACCGAACTATGGCTACACCTTC	CSAGPNYGYTF
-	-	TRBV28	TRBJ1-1	TGTGCCAGCAGTTTAATACAGGAGCCCACTGAAGCTTTCTTT	CASSLIQEPTEAFF
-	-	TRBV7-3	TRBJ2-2	TGTGCCAGCAGCTTGCTCACCGGGGAGCTGTTTTTT	CASSLLTGELFF
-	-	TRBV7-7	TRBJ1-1	TGTGCCAGCAGCTTAGATTCAACCACTGAAGCTTTCTTT	CASSLDSTTEAFF
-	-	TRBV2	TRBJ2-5	TGTGCCAGCAGAGGGGCCCAAATCCAGTACTTC	CASRGAQIQYF
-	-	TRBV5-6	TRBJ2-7	TGTGCCAGCAGCCCCTCAGCGGGACACCGCTACGAGCAGTACTTC	CASSPSAGHRYEQYF
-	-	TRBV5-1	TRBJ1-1	TGCGCCAGCAGCTTGAGTAGAGACCGGTCGTTCGAAGCTTTCTTT	CASSLSRDRSFEAFF
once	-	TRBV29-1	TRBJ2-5	TGCAGCGTCAGGGGCTTCCAAGAGACCCAGTACTTC	CSVRGFQETQYF
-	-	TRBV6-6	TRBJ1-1	TGTGCCAGCAGTCGAGGAGGCACTGAAGCTTTCTTT	CASSRGGTEAFF
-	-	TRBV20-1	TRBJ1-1	TGCAGTGCTAGGAAGACGGGTGAAGCTTTCTTT	CSARKTGEAFF
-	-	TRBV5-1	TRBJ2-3	TGCGCCAGCAGCTTGGTCCGGAGGGAAGATACGCAGTATTTT	CASSLVRREDTQYF
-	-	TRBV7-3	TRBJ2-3	TGTGCCAGCAGCTTAATGAGTGGGCATCCCCACACAGATACGCAGTATTTT	CASSLMSGHPHTDTQYF
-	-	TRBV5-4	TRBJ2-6	TGTGCCAGCAGCCCACCGGGACAAATCAACTCTGGGGCCAACGTCCTGACTTTC	CASSPPGQINSGANVLTF
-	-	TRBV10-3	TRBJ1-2	TGTGCCATCAGTGAGGGACCGTTATATGGCTACACCTTC	CAISEGPLYGYTF
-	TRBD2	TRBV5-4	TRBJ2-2	TGTGCCAGCAGTGGACTAGCGGGGAACACCGGGGAGCTGTTTTTT	CASSGLAGNTGELFF
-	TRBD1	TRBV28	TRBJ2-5	TGTGCCAGCAGTCCATCGGGACAGGGGGGCCGGGGCCTGAAGACCCAGTACTTC	CASSPSGQGGRGLKTQYF
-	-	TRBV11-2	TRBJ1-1	TGTGCCAGCAGCCAAGGGACAACTGAAGCTTTCTTT	CASSQGTTEAFF